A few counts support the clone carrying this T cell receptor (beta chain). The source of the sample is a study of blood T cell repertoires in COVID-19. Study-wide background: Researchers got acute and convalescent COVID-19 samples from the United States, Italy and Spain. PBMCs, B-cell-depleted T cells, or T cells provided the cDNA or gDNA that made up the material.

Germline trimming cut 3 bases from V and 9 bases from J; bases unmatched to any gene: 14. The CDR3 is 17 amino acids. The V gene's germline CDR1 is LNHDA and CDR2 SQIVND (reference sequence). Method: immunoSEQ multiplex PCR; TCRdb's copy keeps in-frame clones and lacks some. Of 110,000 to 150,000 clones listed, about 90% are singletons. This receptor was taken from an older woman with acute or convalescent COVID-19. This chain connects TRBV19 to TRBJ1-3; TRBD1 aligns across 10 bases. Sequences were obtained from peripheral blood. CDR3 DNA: TGTGCCAGTAGTATCCTACCGGGACAGGGGAAGGCGGGCACCATATATTTT. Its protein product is CASSILPGQGKAGTIYF.